This T cell receptor (beta chain) comes out of a study of human T cells and chemical hapten exposure. The library attached unique molecular identifiers to individual cDNA molecules. From the RACE reads, TCRdb called clonotypes with MiXCR, one entry per CDR3 protein. The table has some 87,000 distinct CDR3 sequences, 10% to 13% seen once. Points on this clonotype: What it recognizes is unknown.

Whole-study findings and limits: Donors, who had alopecia, may show an immune response that differs from healthy people's. The study found that PT1 expanded TCR counts correlated positively with patch test score.

CDR3 size: 15 residues. Looked up from germline, CDR1 is LNHDA and CDR2 is SQIVND (reference sequence). V was pared by 6 bases and J by 5 bases, with 10 bases of the junction left unmatched. Time point reported: patch test 1, 2 weeks after DPC sensitization. Stated treatment: therapeutic diphenylcyclopropenone sensitization with weekly scalp DPC. The rearrangement uses TRBV19 and TRBJ1-2, with 9 bases that match TRBD1. Here the sequenced sample was whole blood, taken in connection with sensitization to the hapten diphenylcyclopropenone (DPC). The clonotype comes from a woman aged 45-65 years with alopecia areata. Some clones in this sample may be carry-over from other donors' samples. The CDR3 bases are TGTGCCAGTAGGCTACAGGGGGCGGGAGAATATGGCTACACCTTC. Translated, it gives CASRLQGAGEYGYTF.